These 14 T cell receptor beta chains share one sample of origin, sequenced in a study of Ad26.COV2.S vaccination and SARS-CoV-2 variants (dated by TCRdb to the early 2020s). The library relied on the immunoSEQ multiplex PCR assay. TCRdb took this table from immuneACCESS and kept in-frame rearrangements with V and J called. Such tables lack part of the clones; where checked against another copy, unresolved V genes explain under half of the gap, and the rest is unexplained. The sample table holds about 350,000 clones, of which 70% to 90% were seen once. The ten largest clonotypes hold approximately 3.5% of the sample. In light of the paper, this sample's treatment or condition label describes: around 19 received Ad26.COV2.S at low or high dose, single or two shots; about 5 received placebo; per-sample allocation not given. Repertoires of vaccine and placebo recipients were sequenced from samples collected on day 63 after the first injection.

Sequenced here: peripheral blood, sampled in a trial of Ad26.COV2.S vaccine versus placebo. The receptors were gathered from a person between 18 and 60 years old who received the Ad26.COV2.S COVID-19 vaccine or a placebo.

CDR3 amino acids: CASSKPGQDLPCPSYEQYF. The CDR3 DNA reads as TGTGCCAGCAGCAAACCGGGACAGGACTTGCCCTGCCCGTCCTACGAGCAGTACTTC. J is TRBJ2-7 and V is TRBV21-1; TRBD1, the D gene given by the table, was not confirmed from the DNA. TRBV21-1 is a recognized pseudogene. The CDR3 is 19 amino acids.

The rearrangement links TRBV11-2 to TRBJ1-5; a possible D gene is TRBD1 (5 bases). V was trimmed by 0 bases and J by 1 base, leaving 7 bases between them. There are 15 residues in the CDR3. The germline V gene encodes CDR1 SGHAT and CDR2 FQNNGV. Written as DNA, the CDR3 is TGTGCCAGCAGCTTAGATGGGGACAGCAATCAGCCCCAGCATTTT. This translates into CASSLDGDSNQPQHF.

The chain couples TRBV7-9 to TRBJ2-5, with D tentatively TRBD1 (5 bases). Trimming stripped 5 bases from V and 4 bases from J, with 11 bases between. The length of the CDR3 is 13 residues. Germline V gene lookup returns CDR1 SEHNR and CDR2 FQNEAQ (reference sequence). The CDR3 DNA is TGTGCCAGCAGCCCGCCCCAGGGAGAGACCCAGTACTTC. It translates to CASSPPQGETQYF. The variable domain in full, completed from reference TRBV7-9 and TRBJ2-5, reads DTGVSQNPRHKITKRGQNVTFRCDPISEHNRLYWYRQTLGQGPEFLTYFQNEAQLEKSRLLSDRFSAERPKGSFSTLEIQRTEQGDSAMYLCASSPPQGETQYFGPGTRLLVL.

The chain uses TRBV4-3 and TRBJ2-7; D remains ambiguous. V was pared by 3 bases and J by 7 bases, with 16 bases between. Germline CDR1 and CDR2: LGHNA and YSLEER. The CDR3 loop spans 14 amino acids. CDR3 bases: TGCGCCAGCAGCCAGGCGAGCGAGAGAGGAGAGCAGTACTTC. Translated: CASSQASERGEQYF.

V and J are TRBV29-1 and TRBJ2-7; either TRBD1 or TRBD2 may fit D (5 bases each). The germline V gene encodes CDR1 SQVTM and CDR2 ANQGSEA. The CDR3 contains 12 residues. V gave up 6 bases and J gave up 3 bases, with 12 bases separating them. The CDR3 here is CSVIGAHYEQYF. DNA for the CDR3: TGCAGCGTAATCGGGGCACACTACGAGCAGTACTTC.

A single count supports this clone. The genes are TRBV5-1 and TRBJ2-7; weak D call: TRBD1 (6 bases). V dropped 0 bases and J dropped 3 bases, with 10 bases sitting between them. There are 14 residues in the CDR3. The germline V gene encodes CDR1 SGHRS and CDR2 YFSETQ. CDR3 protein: CASSLVVGGYEQYF. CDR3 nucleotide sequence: TGCGCCAGCAGCTTGGTGGTAGGGGGCTACGAGCAGTACTTC.

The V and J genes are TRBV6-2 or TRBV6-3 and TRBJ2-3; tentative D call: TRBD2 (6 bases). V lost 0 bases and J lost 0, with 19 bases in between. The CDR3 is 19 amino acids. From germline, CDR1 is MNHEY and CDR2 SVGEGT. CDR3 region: CASSYSTGRGIYSTDTQYF. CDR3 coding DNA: TGTGCCAGCAGTTACTCGACGGGGCGCGGGATTTATAGCACAGATACGCAGTATTTT.

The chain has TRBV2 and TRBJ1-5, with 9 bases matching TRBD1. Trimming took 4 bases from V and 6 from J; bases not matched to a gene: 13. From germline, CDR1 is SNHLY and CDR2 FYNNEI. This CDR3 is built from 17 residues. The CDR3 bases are TGTGCCAGCAGTGGACGACAGGGGGTTAGGCGGGGTCAGCCCCAGCATTTT. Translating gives CASSGRQGVRRGQPQHF.

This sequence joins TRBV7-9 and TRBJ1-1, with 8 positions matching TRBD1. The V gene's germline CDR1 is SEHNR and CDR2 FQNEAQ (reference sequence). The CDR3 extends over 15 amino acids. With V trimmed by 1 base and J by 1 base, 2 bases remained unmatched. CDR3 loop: CASSLGTGKNTEAFF. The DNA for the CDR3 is TGTGCCAGCAGCTTAGGGACAGGGAAGAACACTGAAGCTTTCTTT.

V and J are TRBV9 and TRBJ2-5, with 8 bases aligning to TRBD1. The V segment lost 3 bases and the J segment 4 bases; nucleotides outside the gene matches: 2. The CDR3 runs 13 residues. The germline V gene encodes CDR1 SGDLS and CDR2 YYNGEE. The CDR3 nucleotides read TGTGCCAGCAGCGCAGGGGGCGGAGAGACCCAGTACTTC. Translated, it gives CASSAGGGETQYF.

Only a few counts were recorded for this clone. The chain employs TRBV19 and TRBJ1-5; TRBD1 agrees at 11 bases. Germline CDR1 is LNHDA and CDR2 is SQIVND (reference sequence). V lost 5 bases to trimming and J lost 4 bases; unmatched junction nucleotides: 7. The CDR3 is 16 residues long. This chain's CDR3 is CASSSGRDRGNQPQHF. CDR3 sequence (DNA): TGTGCCAGTAGTTCAGGCCGGGACAGGGGGAATCAGCCCCAGCATTTT.

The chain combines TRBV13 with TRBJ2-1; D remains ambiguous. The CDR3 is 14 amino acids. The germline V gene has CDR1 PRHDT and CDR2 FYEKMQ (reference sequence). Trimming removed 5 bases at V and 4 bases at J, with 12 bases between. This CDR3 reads CASSTTPAYNEQFF. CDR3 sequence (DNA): TGTGCCAGCAGCACGACACCAGCTTACAATGAGCAGTTCTTC.

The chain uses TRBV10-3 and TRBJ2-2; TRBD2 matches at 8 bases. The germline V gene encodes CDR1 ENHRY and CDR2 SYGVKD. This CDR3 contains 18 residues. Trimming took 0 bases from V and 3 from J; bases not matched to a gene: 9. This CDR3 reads CAISESPGVAGYTGELFF. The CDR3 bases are TGTGCCATCAGTGAGTCCCCAGGGGTAGCGGGATACACCGGGGAGCTGTTTTTT.

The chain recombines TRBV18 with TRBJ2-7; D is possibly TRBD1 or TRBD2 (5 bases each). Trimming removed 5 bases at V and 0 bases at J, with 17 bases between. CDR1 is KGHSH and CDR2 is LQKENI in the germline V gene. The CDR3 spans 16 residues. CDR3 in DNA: TGTGCCAGCTCAAGAAATTTTCGGGACGGCTCCTACGAGCAGTACTTC. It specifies CASSRNFRDGSYEQYF.